One T cell receptor (beta chain) is described in this entry. Data came from immunoSEQ multiplex PCR; TCRdb stores just in-frame clones and leaves some out. The sample records around 100,000 clones, under 90% being singletons. This entry is derived from a study of T cell clones after liver transplantation. The CDR3 consists of 16 residues. The V end lost 0 bases, the J end lost 8 bases, and 15 bases lay between the germline ends. The germline CDR1 and CDR2 sequences are SGHTS and YDEGEE. The source was CD4+ T cells from blood, collected approximately 43 months after liver transplant. This TCR came from a human patient who received a liver transplant. A subset of T cells may come from the graft donor. V and J are TRBV5-8 and TRBJ1-6; no clear D. The CDR3 nucleotides read TGTGCCAGCAGCTTGGTTTCGGCGGGTCCGTATTCACCCCTCCACTTT. It is translated as CASSLVSAGPYSPLHF.